The subject of this entry is one TCR beta chain. TCRdb re-analysed the 5' RACE reads in MiXCR, keeping a single row per CDR3 protein. The sample lists 150,000 to 200,000 distinct CDR3 sequences, approximately 10% seen once, with roughly 28% in the top ten. This record belongs to a study of CD8 T cells in ankylosing spondylitis. Trimming cost V 2 bases and J 4 bases, with 13 bases left between them. The CDR3 runs to 14 residues. In germline, CDR1 is SGHKS, CDR2 YYEKEE (reference sequence). The sequence derives from a male donor with ankylosing spondylitis or in good health (not recorded which). The sequencing input was blood, either unsorted or a sorted T cell fraction (not recorded which). This sequence joins TRBV5-5 and TRBJ2-7, with a tentative D call TRBD2 (5 bases). The CDR3 DNA reads as TGTGCCAGCAGCTTCGAGCGGATAAGTTACGAGCAGTACTTC. This gives the protein CASSFERISYEQYF.